The present TCR beta chain was sequenced within a study of OX40 agonist ivuxolimab in advanced cancers. Study findings and constraints: Average numbers of expanded clones were greater in CD8+ T cells than in CD4+.

This CDR3 is 14 amino acids long. Looked up from germline, CDR1 is MDHEN and CDR2 is SYDVKM. Trimming at V came to 3 bases and at J to 5 bases, leaving 7 bases not matched to a gene. Remarks on this clone: Its antigen is not identified.

Profiled with immunoSEQ multiplex PCR; TCRdb holds only in-frame clones, not every one. The sample contains approximately 44,000 clones, 80% of which appear only once. The sequence was obtained from an adult with an advanced solid tumor such as melanoma, head and neck, liver or kidney cancer. The sequenced sample was CD4+ or CD8+ T cells sorted from blood, obtained in a trial of the OX40 agonist ivuxolimab. J is TRBJ2-7 and V is TRBV28, with 7 bases lining up with TRBD2. CDR3 coding DNA: TGTGCCAGCAGTTTGTCGAGCGGGACCAACGAGCAGTACTTC. Translated: CASSLSSGTNEQYF.